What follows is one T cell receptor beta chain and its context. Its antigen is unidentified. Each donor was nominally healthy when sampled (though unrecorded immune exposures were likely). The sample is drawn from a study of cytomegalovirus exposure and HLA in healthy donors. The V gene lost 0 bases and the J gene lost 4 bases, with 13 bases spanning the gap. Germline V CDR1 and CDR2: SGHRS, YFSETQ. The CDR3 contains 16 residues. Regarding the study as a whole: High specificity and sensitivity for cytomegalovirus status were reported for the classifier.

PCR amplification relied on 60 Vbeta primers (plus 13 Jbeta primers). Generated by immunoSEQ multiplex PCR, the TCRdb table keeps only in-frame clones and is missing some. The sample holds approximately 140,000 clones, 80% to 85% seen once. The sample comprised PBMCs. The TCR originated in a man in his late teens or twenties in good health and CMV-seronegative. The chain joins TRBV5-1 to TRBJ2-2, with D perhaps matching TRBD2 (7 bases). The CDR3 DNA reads TGCGCCAGCAGCTTGGCCTCGGGGGGCGGCACCGGGGAGCTGTTTTTT. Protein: CASSLASGGGTGELFF.